Shown below are 29 T cell receptor beta chains from a single sample sequenced in a study of OX40 agonist ivuxolimab in advanced cancers. Produced via immunoSEQ multiplex PCR; TCRdb's table is partial and in-frame only. The repertoire holds around 150,000 clones, roughly 94% seen once, with around 0.31% in the top ten. The specimen comprised CD4+ or CD8+ T cells sorted from blood, sampled in a trial of the OX40 agonist ivuxolimab. These receptors originate from an adult with an advanced solid tumor such as melanoma, head and neck, liver or kidney cancer.

The gene calls are TRBV6-5 and TRBJ1-1, with unresolved D. CDR1 and CDR2 (germline): MNHEY, SVGAGI. This CDR3 is built from 15 residues. Trimming cost V 6 bases and J 5 bases, with 19 bases left between them. CDR3 in DNA: TGTGCCAGCAGCTACCGGGCCACCAAAGGGACTGAAGCTTTCTTT. Encoded protein: CASSYRATKGTEAFF.

The rearrangement links TRBV4-1 to TRBJ1-5; tentative D call: TRBD1 (5 bases). The CDR3 sequence is 15 residues long. Germline loops: CDR1 MGHRA, CDR2 YSYEKL. V was shortened by 5 bases and J by 0 bases, with 11 bases between the two germline ends. The CDR3 region is CASSGGDYSNQPQHF. CDR3 bases: TGCGCCAGCAGCGGCGGGGACTATAGCAATCAGCCCCAGCATTTT.

This clone was recorded once. The chain combines TRBV10-3 with TRBJ2-3; tentatively, D is TRBD1 or TRBD2 (6 bases each). V was shortened by 6 bases and J by 2 bases, with 18 bases between the two germline ends. Germline V gene lookup returns CDR1 ENHRY and CDR2 SYGVKD. The CDR3 has 16 residues. The CDR3 spells CAISITTGANTDTQYF. CDR3 coding DNA: TGTGCCATCAGCATTACTACGGGGGCAAACACAGATACGCAGTATTTT.

The chain couples TRBV9 to TRBJ2-1, with 10 bases that match TRBD1. Germline trimming cut 2 bases from V and 8 bases from J; bases unmatched to any gene: 10. Germline lookup yields CDR1 SGDLS and CDR2 YYNGEE. This CDR3 contains 16 residues. This CDR3 reads CASSVRTGGPTHEQFF. Written as DNA, the CDR3 is TGTGCCAGCAGCGTCCGGACAGGGGGTCCTACACATGAGCAGTTCTTC.

The chain employs TRBV5-4 and TRBJ2-1; D ambiguous. Germline V gene data show CDR1 as SGHNT and CDR2 as YYREEE (reference sequence). Trimming removed 0 bases from V and 8 bases from J, with 6 bases in between. The CDR3 extends over 12 amino acids. The CDR3 DNA reads as TGTGCCAGCAGCTTGGACGGCTATGAGCAGTTCTTC. It codes for CASSLDGYEQFF.

The CDR3: CASRSPRTVIVEQFF. CDR3 bases: TGCGCCAGCAGGTCCCCAAGGACCGTAATCGTTGAGCAGTTCTTC. V and J are TRBV5-1 and TRBJ2-1, with unresolved D. The CDR3 consists of 15 residues. Deletions cut 5 bases from V and 9 bases from J, with 21 bases between. Germline-derived CDR1 and CDR2 are SGHRS and YFSETQ.

V gene TRBV5-1 combines with J gene TRBJ1-1, with a weak D call TRBD1 (5 bases). Germline CDR1 SGHRS, CDR2 YFSETQ. The CDR3 consists of 16 residues. V lost 0 bases to trimming and J lost 0 bases, with 12 bases between them. CDR3 amino acids: CASSLGDQGLNTEAFF. In DNA form, the CDR3 reads TGCGCCAGCAGCTTGGGGGACCAGGGATTGAACACTGAAGCTTTCTTT.

The chain is built from TRBV20-1 and TRBJ2-1, with unresolved D. Germline V CDR1 and CDR2: DFQATT, SNEGSKA (reference sequence). The CDR3 has 10 residues. The ends were cut back, 5 bases at V and 13 bases at J, with 12 bases in the middle. CDR3 region: CSAARVRQFF. The CDR3 bases are TGCAGTGCTGCCCGGGTGAGACAGTTCTTC.

The V and J genes are TRBV10-3 and TRBJ2-5; tentative D call: TRBD1 (7 bases). The CDR3 runs 13 residues. From germline, CDR1 is ENHRY and CDR2 SYGVKD. Between the trimmed V and J ends, which lost 3 bases and 11 bases, there was a span of 16 bases. DNA for the CDR3: TGTGCCATCAGTGACCCGCAGGGGGGAGAGCAGTACTTC. It yields the protein CAISDPQGGEQYF.

The rearrangement links TRBV9 to TRBJ1-4, with TRBD1 matching 12 bases. With 4 bases clipped from V and 8 bases from J, the junction kept 12 bases outside the gene matches. The germline CDR1 and CDR2 sequences are SGDLS and YYNGEE. This CDR3 is built from 17 residues. The CDR3 here is CASSPRDRGRGNEKLFF. CDR3 coding DNA: TGTGCCAGCAGCCCCCGGGACAGGGGGCGCGGGAACGAAAAACTGTTTTTT.

This chain joins TRBV15 and TRBJ1-3, with 7 bases aligning to TRBD1. From germline, CDR1 is LNHNV and CDR2 YYDKDF (reference sequence). With V trimmed by 0 bases and J by 0 bases, 5 bases remained unmatched. CDR3 size: 17 residues. The CDR3: CATSRDGTAGSGNTIYF. For the CDR3, the DNA is TGTGCCACCAGCAGAGATGGGACAGCCGGCTCTGGAAACACCATATATTTT.

The rearrangement joins TRBV5-1 to TRBJ2-5; D gene unclear. Germline assignment: CDR1 SGHRS and CDR2 YFSETQ. The CDR3 has 13 residues. With 0 bases removed from V and 5 bases from J, the gap between germline ends came to 8 bases. CDR3 loop: CASSLAGGETQYF. The CDR3 DNA follows: TGCGCCAGCAGCTTGGCCGGTGGGGAGACCCAGTACTTC.

This chain links TRBV19 with TRBJ2-5; possibly TRBD1 or TRBD2 for D (5 bases each). The V gene's germline CDR1 is LNHDA and CDR2 SQIVND (reference sequence). This CDR3 is built from 17 residues. V lost 3 bases and J 2 bases, leaving 19 bases between the germline ends. DNA for the CDR3: TGTGCCAGTAGTATGAATGGACGGGGACCGGGTCAAGAGACCCAGTACTTC. The encoded protein is CASSMNGRGPGQETQYF.

This clone came up once. The rearrangement uses TRBV7-6 and TRBJ2-3; unclear D gene. In germline, CDR1 is SGHVS, CDR2 FNYEAQ. The CDR3 has 12 residues. With 4 bases removed from V and 4 bases from J, the gap between germline ends came to 6 bases. The CDR3 spells CASSSPPDTQYF. The CDR3 bases are TGTGCCAGCAGCTCACCCCCAGATACGCAGTATTTT.

The chain employs TRBV11-2 and TRBJ2-1; TRBD1 aligns across 9 bases. V was clipped by 4 bases and J by 3 bases; unmatched bases: 10. The germline V gene has CDR1 SGHAT and CDR2 FQNNGV. This CDR3 has 17 amino acids. CDR3 coding DNA: TGTGCCAGCAGCTATGGGAGTGGGACAGGGCACTACAATGAGCAGTTCTTC. Protein product: CASSYGSGTGHYNEQFF. Looking up the rest from reference TRBV11-2 and TRBJ2-1 gives the full variable domain: EAGVAQSPRYKIIEKRQSVAFWCNPISGHATLYWYQQILGQGPKLLIQFQNNGVVDDSQLPKDRFSAERLKGVDSTLKIQPAKLEDSAVYLCASSYGSGTGHYNEQFFGPGTRLTVL.

The J gene is TRBJ1-2, the V gene TRBV6-6; D gene uncertain. The CDR3 contains 13 residues. Trimming cost V 6 bases and J 2 bases, with 10 bases left between them. The germline V gene has CDR1 MNHNY and CDR2 SVGAGI (reference sequence). This CDR3 reads CASSQRENYGYTF. In nucleotides, the CDR3 is TGTGCCAGCAGCCAGAGGGAGAACTATGGCTACACCTTC.

J is TRBJ1-2 and V is TRBV10-1; D uncertain. The V end lost 0 bases, the J end lost 7 bases, and 9 bases lay between the germline ends. This CDR3 comprises 13 residues. Germline values: CDR1 WNHNN, CDR2 SYGVQD (reference sequence). DNA of the CDR3: TGCGCCAGCAGTGAGTCGATGGCATTTGGCTACACCTTC. Translation gives CASSESMAFGYTF.

V usage is TRBV27 and J usage is TRBJ1-3; 8 bases are shared with TRBD1. The CDR3 is 16 amino acids. Germline assignment: CDR1 MNHEY and CDR2 SMNVEV (reference sequence). V lost 5 bases and J lost 3; bases outside the gene matches: 9. The DNA of the CDR3 is TGTGCCAGCAGTACAAGGACAGGGATGATTGGAAACACCATATATTTT. Amino acids: CASSTRTGMIGNTIYF.

The chain recombines TRBV7-2 with TRBJ2-5; D may be TRBD2 (7 bases). V shed 0 bases and J shed 3 bases, with 11 bases lying between them. Germline loops: CDR1 SGHTA, CDR2 FQGNSA. The CDR3 spans 15 residues. The CDR3 coding sequence is TGTGCCAGCAGCTTAGCGGGGGGGCGGAAAGAGACCCAGTACTTC. This gives the protein CASSLAGGRKETQYF.

V and J are TRBV19 and TRBJ1-6; a weak D match, TRBD1 (5 bases). There are 17 residues in the CDR3. V was trimmed by 6 bases and J by 0 bases, leaving 15 bases between them. Germline V CDR1 and CDR2: LNHDA, SQIVND (reference sequence). CDR3: CASSGARESSYNSPLHF. The CDR3 nucleotides read TGTGCCAGTAGCGGGGCCAGGGAGAGCTCCTATAATTCACCCCTCCACTTT.

The chain joins TRBV7-8 to TRBJ2-7; D remains ambiguous. The CDR3 is 13 amino acids. Trimming cost V 5 bases and J 0 bases, with 8 bases left between them. Looked up from germline, CDR1 is SGHVS and CDR2 is FQNEAQ. The CDR3 region has the DNA TGTGCCAGCAGCAAGCAGAGCTCCTACGAGCAGTACTTC. This gives the protein CASSKQSSYEQYF.

The chain uses TRBV20-1 and TRBJ1-2, with 7 bases that match TRBD1. CDR1 is DFQATT, CDR2 SNEGSKA, per germline (reference sequence). J gave up 8 bases and V 6 bases, and 6 bases lay outside the gene matches. The CDR3 is made up of 11 amino acids. The CDR3 loop reads CSATTGHGYTF. CDR3 coding DNA: TGCAGTGCAACGACAGGGCACGGCTACACCTTC.

The gene calls are TRBV29-1 and TRBJ2-1; 11 positions agree with TRBD2. Germline V gene lookup returns CDR1 SQVTM and CDR2 ANQGSEA. The CDR3 sequence is 16 residues long. The trim removed 6 bases at V and 6 bases at J, leaving 13 bases unmatched. CDR3 bases: TGCAGCGTCGATAATTACACTAGCGGGAGTTTCAATGAGCAGTTCTTC. Translated, it gives CSVDNYTSGSFNEQFF.

The V call is TRBV29-1, the J call TRBJ2-4; TRBD1 might be the D (6 bases). This CDR3 spans 13 amino acids. The V gene's germline CDR1 is SQVTM and CDR2 ANQGSEA. V lost 7 bases to trimming and J lost 0 bases, with 10 bases between them. The CDR3 sequence: CSAEGVAKNIQYF. For the CDR3, the DNA is TGCAGCGCCGAGGGGGTAGCCAAAAACATTCAGTACTTC.

V and J are TRBV10-3 and TRBJ1-2; possible D gene TRBD1, 5 bases. This CDR3 has 16 residues. CDR1 ENHRY and CDR2 SYGVKD come from the germline V gene. Between the trimmed V and J ends, which lost 0 bases and 0 bases, there was a span of 11 bases. The CDR3 spells CAISESAGRANYGYTF. In DNA form, the CDR3 reads TGTGCCATCAGTGAGTCGGCGGGGCGGGCTAACTATGGCTACACCTTC.

This sequence joins TRBV6-5 and TRBJ2-4, with D possibly matching TRBD2 (6 bases). Germline CDR1 reads MNHEY; CDR2 reads SVGAGI. V lost 9 bases, J lost 0 bases, and 15 bases lay in between. The length of the CDR3 is 15 residues. This chain's CDR3 is CARNNRERAKNIQYF. In DNA form, the CDR3 reads TGTGCCAGGAATAATCGGGAGCGAGCCAAAAACATTCAGTACTTC.

The genes are TRBV19 and TRBJ2-5; D might be TRBD1 (6 bases). This CDR3 is 14 amino acids long. The V gene lost 8 bases and the J gene lost 4 bases, with 17 bases spanning the gap. In germline, CDR1 is LNHDA, CDR2 SQIVND (reference sequence). The CDR3 loop is CASAQGVILETQYF. The DNA of the CDR3 is TGTGCCAGTGCACAGGGCGTGATATTAGAGACCCAGTACTTC. Using reference TRBV19 and TRBJ2-5 for the parts outside the CDR3, the full variable domain is DGGITQSPKYLFRKEGQNVTLSCEQNLNHDAMYWYRQDPGQGLRLIYYSQIVNDFQKGDIAEGYSVSREKKESFPLTVTSAQKNPTAFYLCASAQGVILETQYFGPGTRLLVL.

The rearrangement links TRBV6-4 to TRBJ1-1; 7 positions agree with TRBD1. CDR3 length: 15 residues. V lost 8 bases and J lost 1; bases outside the gene matches: 10. The germline gives CDR1 MRHNA, CDR2 SNTAGT. The CDR3 DNA reads TGTGCCAGCTCGCCAGGGGGGCTACCGAACACTGAAGCTTTCTTT. It specifies CASSPGGLPNTEAFF.

The DNA of the CDR3 is TGTGCCAGCGCCCACACGAACACTGAAGCTTTCTTT. This codes for CASAHTNTEAFF. The chain uses TRBV6-6 and TRBJ1-1; D is uncertain. The CDR3 is made up of 12 amino acids. With 8 bases removed from V and 1 base from J, the gap between germline ends came to 8 bases. The V gene's germline CDR1 is MNHNY and CDR2 SVGAGI (reference sequence).